A single sample is the source of the 5 T cell receptor beta chains below, sequenced in a study of Ad26.COV2.S vaccination and SARS-CoV-2 variants (dated by TCRdb to the early 2020s). Interpreted using the paper, the time point label stands for: individuals recovered from natural SARS-CoV-2 infection. The library relied on the immunoSEQ multiplex PCR assay. This immuneACCESS table, as held by TCRdb, lists in-frame sequences with V and J called but not all clones. Of the missing ones, under half trace to an unresolved V gene in checked studies; the others have no known cause. A total of fewer than 150,000 clones appear in this sample, 75% to 90% of them only once. 4% to 6% of the sample comes from the top ten. Sequenced here: peripheral blood, sampled after recovery from COVID-19. These receptors came from a human donor who had recovered from COVID-19.

This chain links TRBV11-2 with TRBJ2-3; D gene unclear. The CDR3 spans 13 residues. Between the trimmed V and J ends, which lost 8 bases and 5 bases, there was a span of 14 bases. The germline gives CDR1 SGHAT, CDR2 FQNNGV. The CDR3 sequence: CASRATTQDTQYF. CDR3 DNA sequence: TGTGCCAGCCGGGCAACAACACAAGATACGCAGTATTTT.

The count of this clone is one. CDR3: CSARTAQRAFF. In nucleotides, the CDR3 is TGCAGTGCTAGAACGGCCCAGAGGGCTTTCTTT. The rearrangement links TRBV20-1 to TRBJ1-1; D is unclear. Trimming removed 2 bases at V and 11 bases at J, with 12 bases between. The CDR3 totals 11 residues. Per the germline V gene, CDR1 is DFQATT and CDR2 is SNEGSKA (reference sequence).

The V call is TRBV24-1, the J call TRBJ2-7; TRBD2 aligns across 7 bases. This CDR3 contains 17 residues. Germline V gene data show CDR1 as KGHDR and CDR2 as SFDVKD. V shed 2 bases and J 2 bases; nucleotides not matched to a gene: 11. Written as DNA, the CDR3 is TGTGCCACCAGTGATTCGGGAGGTCTACACCAAACCTACGAGCAGTACTTC. Amino acids: CATSDSGGLHQTYEQYF.

In this sample, this clone turned up once. The chain is built from TRBV30 and TRBJ1-5; D possibly corresponds to TRBD1 (5 bases). Per the germline V gene, CDR1 is GTSNPN and CDR2 is SVGIG (reference sequence). CDR3 length equals 13 residues. V was shortened by 5 bases and J by 3 bases, with 11 bases between the two germline ends. CDR3 nucleotide sequence: TGTGCCTGGGCGGGGCGACTCAATCAGCCCCAGCATTTT. Translating it yields CAWAGRLNQPQHF.

The rearrangement joins TRBV11-2 to TRBJ1-1; D is unresolved. The germline V gene has CDR1 SGHAT and CDR2 FQNNGV. V lost 5 bases to trimming and J lost 4 bases, with 8 bases between them. The CDR3 runs 12 residues. The CDR3 DNA reads TGTGCCAGCAGCCGGACCGCCACTGAAGCTTTCTTT. It codes for CASSRTATEAFF.